This entry lists 17 T cell receptor beta chains sequenced from one sample in a study of CD8 T cells in Susac syndrome. About 0.5 to 1 ug RNA was reverse transcribed with random hexamers. TCRdb reanalysed the immunoSEQ multiplex PCR reads using MiXCR and keeps one entry per CDR3 protein. The table includes fewer than 150,000 distinct CDR3 sequences, around 94% detected once. Input material: CD4+ T cells from PBMCs. These receptors all come from a human donor with multiple sclerosis.

The chain joins TRBV27 to TRBJ1-6, with D possibly matching TRBD1 (6 bases). Trimming took off 4 bases at V and 9 bases at J, with 25 bases between the two ends. This CDR3 has 18 residues. CDR1 is MNHEY, CDR2 SMNVEV, per germline (reference sequence). CDR3 nucleotides: TGTGCCAGCAGTTCTCATTATGGTGGGGGGGCGTCTGCTTCACCCCTCCACTTT. Translation gives CASSSHYGGGASASPLHF.

The gene calls are TRBV6-1 and TRBJ2-1, with 8 nucleotides matching TRBD2. The CDR3 contains 14 residues. V shed 1 base, J shed 5 bases, and the junction held 1 base outside the gene matches. From germline, CDR1 is MNHNS and CDR2 SASEGT. CDR3: CASSEGLANNEQFF. CDR3 bases: TGTGCCAGCAGTGAAGGACTAGCGAACAATGAGCAGTTCTTC.

V gene TRBV18 combines with J gene TRBJ1-1; possibly TRBD1 for D (5 bases). This CDR3 comprises 14 residues. CDR1 is KGHSH, CDR2 LQKENI, per germline. The V gene lost 2 bases and the J gene lost 0 bases, with 7 bases spanning the gap. The CDR3 loop reads CASSPWGVNTEAFF. The CDR3 nucleotides read TGTGCCAGCTCACCATGGGGGGTGAACACTGAAGCTTTCTTT.

CDR3 nucleotide sequence: TGTGCCAGCAGCTCCCGTTACAATGAGCAGTTCTTC. Residues: CASSSRYNEQFF. The V and J genes are TRBV12-3 or TRBV12-4 and TRBJ2-1; D not resolved. V dropped 6 bases and J dropped 4 bases, with 7 bases sitting between them. CDR3 length equals 12 residues.

The genes are TRBV6-5 and TRBJ1-5; no clear D. The germline V gene has CDR1 MNHEY and CDR2 SVGAGI. The CDR3 runs to 15 residues. Between the trimmed V and J ends, which lost 0 bases and 4 bases, there was a span of 10 bases. The CDR3 DNA reads as TGTGCCAGCAGTTACTCAGGGATTGGGAATCAGCCCCAGCATTTT. This gives the protein CASSYSGIGNQPQHF.

V is TRBV5-1 and J is TRBJ2-1, with 7 bases fitting TRBD2. CDR1 SGHRS and CDR2 YFSETQ come from the germline V gene. The CDR3 spans 15 residues. The V gene end was trimmed by 1 base and the J gene end by 4 bases; junction bases not matched to a gene: 5. This chain's CDR3 is CASSLTASGYNEQFF. CDR3 nucleotide sequence: TGCGCCAGCAGCTTGACGGCTAGCGGATACAATGAGCAGTTCTTC.

The rearrangement uses TRBV29-1 and TRBJ1-1, with D unresolved. Germline V gives CDR1 SQVTM, CDR2 ANQGSEA. Trimming took off 7 bases at V and 3 bases at J, with 15 bases between the two ends. The CDR3 contains 13 residues. CDR3 nucleotides: TGCAGCGCATGGACTCCCCCGGACACTGAAGCTTTCTTT. Translation gives CSAWTPPDTEAFF.

The chain combines TRBV7-2 with TRBJ2-1; no definite D call. The CDR3 runs to 15 residues. The germline V gene encodes CDR1 SGHTA and CDR2 FQGNSA. V was cut by 6 bases and J by 4 bases, with 16 bases left in between. CDR3 protein: CASRQRAQPYNEQFF. For the CDR3, the DNA is TGTGCCAGCAGGCAAAGGGCCCAACCTTACAATGAGCAGTTCTTC.

The chain couples TRBV27 to TRBJ1-2, with TRBD1 matching over 8 bases. This CDR3 has 13 residues. V shed 2 bases and J 8 bases; nucleotides not matched to a gene: 4. The germline gives CDR1 MNHEY, CDR2 SMNVEV (reference sequence). This CDR3 reads CASSLRQGWGYTF. As DNA, the CDR3 is TGTGCCAGCAGTTTACGACAGGGGTGGGGCTACACCTTC.

The genes are TRBV19 and TRBJ2-7; 11 bases match TRBD1. CDR3 size: 16 residues. V dropped 1 base and J dropped 2; count of bases not matched to a gene: 4. CDR1 and CDR2 (germline): LNHDA, SQIVND (reference sequence). The CDR3 protein is CASSIGTGGAPYEQYF. The CDR3 DNA follows: TGTGCCAGTAGTATAGGGACAGGGGGCGCCCCCTACGAGCAGTACTTC. Full variable domain (missing parts from reference TRBV19 and TRBJ2-7): DGGITQSPKYLFRKEGQNVTLSCEQNLNHDAMYWYRQDPGQGLRLIYYSQIVNDFQKGDIAEGYSVSREKKESFPLTVTSAQKNPTAFYLCASSIGTGGAPYEQYFGPGTRLTVT.

J is TRBJ1-1 and V is TRBV24-1; D gene uncertain. Germline CDR1 is KGHDR and CDR2 is SFDVKD. V lost 0 bases and J 8 bases, leaving 6 bases between the germline ends. The CDR3 has 12 residues. CDR3 in amino acids: CATSDLHSEAFF. The CDR3 coding sequence is TGTGCCACCAGTGATTTGCACAGCGAAGCTTTCTTT.

The rearrangement links TRBV13 to TRBJ1-2; no definite D call. V dropped 0 bases and J dropped 6 bases, with 14 bases sitting between them. From germline, CDR1 is PRHDT and CDR2 FYEKMQ (reference sequence). CDR3 size: 15 residues. CDR3 in amino acids: CASSLGQDWRHGYTF. The CDR3 coding sequence is TGTGCCAGCAGCTTAGGCCAGGACTGGAGGCATGGCTACACCTTC.

The CDR3 region has the DNA TGCAGCGTTGAAGTCGCCTCCTCTCGGGGCTACACCTTC. Translated, it gives CSVEVASSRGYTF. The rearrangement uses TRBV29-1 and TRBJ1-2, with D hard to call. This CDR3 has 13 residues. Germline CDR1 and CDR2: SQVTM and ANQGSEA. The germline V and J ends were trimmed by 1 base and 8 bases, with 14 bases remaining between them. Together with reference TRBV29-1 and TRBJ1-2, the CDR3 gives the full variable domain: SAVISQKPSRDICQRGTSLTIQCQVDSQVTMMFWYRQQPGQSLTLIATANQGSEATYESGFVIDKFPISRPNLTFSTLTVSNMSPEDSSIYLCSVEVASSRGYTFGSGTRLTVV.

The rearrangement joins TRBV7-2 to TRBJ1-2, with unresolved D. The V end was cut by 2 bases, the J end by 8 bases, with 9 bases between. CDR1 and CDR2 (germline): SGHTA, FQGNSA. The CDR3 length is 12 residues. The CDR3 coding sequence is TGTGCCAGCAGCTTAAACCTGGGGGGCTACACCTTC. Encoded protein: CASSLNLGGYTF.

The chain's CDR3 is CSARERGGATDTQYF. CDR3 sequence (DNA): TGCAGTGCTAGAGAGCGCGGGGGGGCAACAGATACGCAGTATTTT. The J gene is TRBJ2-3, the V gene TRBV20-1; 9 bases align to TRBD2. The CDR3 consists of 15 residues. CDR1 DFQATT and CDR2 SNEGSKA come from the germline V gene (reference sequence). Trimming took 0 bases from V and 3 from J; bases not matched to a gene: 4.

The chain is built from TRBV29-1 and TRBJ2-4; D remains ambiguous. Germline assignment: CDR1 SQVTM and CDR2 ANQGSEA. Trimming stripped 5 bases from V and 0 bases from J, with 17 bases between. The CDR3 totals 16 residues. In DNA form, the CDR3 reads TGCAGCGTTAGATACCCATCGACCGTAGCCAAAAACATTCAGTACTTC. Translated: CSVRYPSTVAKNIQYF. The full variable domain, with the rest looked up from reference TRBV29-1 and TRBJ2-4, is SAVISQKPSRDICQRGTSLTIQCQVDSQVTMMFWYRQQPGQSLTLIATANQGSEATYESGFVIDKFPISRPNLTFSTLTVSNMSPEDSSIYLCSVRYPSTVAKNIQYFGAGTRLSVL.

The chain employs TRBV7-9 and TRBJ2-7; D unresolved. V lost 1 base, J lost 8 bases, and 3 bases lay in between. The germline V gene encodes CDR1 SEHNR and CDR2 FQNEAQ (reference sequence). CDR3 length: 10 amino acids. In nucleotides, the CDR3 is TGTGCCAGCAGCTTAGATAAGCAGTACTTC. Protein: CASSLDKQYF.